This passage covers 3 T cell receptor beta chains from one sample sequenced in a study of graft-versus-host responses after intestinal transplantation. Some clones are missing from TCRdb's copy, which holds only in-frame ones; the method was immunoSEQ multiplex PCR. The sample consists of tens of thousands of clones, around 90% of them appearing once. Antigens for these TCRs are unknown. Sequenced here: unstimulated CD4+ T cells sorted from spleen or lymph node cells, sampled before transplant. The receptor set was obtained from a human donor who was the organ donor for an intestinal transplant.

The V and J genes are TRBV7-6 and TRBJ1-1; D possibly corresponds to TRBD1 (6 bases). The germline gives CDR1 SGHVS, CDR2 FNYEAQ. This CDR3 has 13 residues. Trimming removed 3 bases at V and 11 bases at J, with 16 bases between. CDR3 DNA sequence: TGTGCCAGCAGCTTGTCCGGGACATCCGGGGCTTTCTTT. It specifies CASSLSGTSGAFF.

V usage is TRBV11-1 and J usage is TRBJ2-3; TRBD2 agrees at 7 bases. CDR1 SGHAT and CDR2 FQDESV come from the germline V gene (reference sequence). The CDR3 has 17 residues. The trim removed 2 bases at V and 3 bases at J, leaving 11 bases unmatched. CDR3 sequence: CASSLWTSGETTDTQYF. As DNA, the CDR3 is TGTGCCAGCAGCTTATGGACCAGCGGGGAGACTACAGATACGCAGTATTTT.

The chain is built from TRBV30 and TRBJ1-5; TRBD1 might be the D (5 bases). Germline CDR1 reads GTSNPN; CDR2 reads SVGIG (reference sequence). Trimming took off 1 base at V and 3 bases at J, with 13 bases between the two ends. This CDR3 contains 15 residues. The CDR3 loop is CAWSGTRTNNQPQHF. The CDR3 nucleotides are TGTGCCTGGAGTGGGACAAGGACAAACAATCAGCCCCAGCATTTT. The full variable domain, with the rest looked up from reference TRBV30 and TRBJ1-5, is SQTIHQWPATLVQPVGSPLSLECTVEGTSNPNLYWYRQAAGRGLQLLFYSVGIGQISSEVPQNLSASRPQDRQFILSSKKLLLSDSGFYLCAWSGTRTNNQPQHFGDGTRLSIL.